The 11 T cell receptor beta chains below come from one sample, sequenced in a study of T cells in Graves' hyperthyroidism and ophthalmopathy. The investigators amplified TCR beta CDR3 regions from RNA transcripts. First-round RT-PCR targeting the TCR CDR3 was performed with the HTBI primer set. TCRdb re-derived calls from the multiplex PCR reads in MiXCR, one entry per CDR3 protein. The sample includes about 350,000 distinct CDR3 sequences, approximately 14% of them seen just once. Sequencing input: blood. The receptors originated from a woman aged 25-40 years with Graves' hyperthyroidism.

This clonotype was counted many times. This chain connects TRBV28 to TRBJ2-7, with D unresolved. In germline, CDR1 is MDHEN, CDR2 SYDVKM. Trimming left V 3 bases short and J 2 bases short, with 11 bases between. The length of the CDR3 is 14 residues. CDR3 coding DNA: TGTGCCAGCAGTTTTATCGTCGGTACCTACGAGCAGTACTTC. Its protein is CASSFIVGTYEQYF.

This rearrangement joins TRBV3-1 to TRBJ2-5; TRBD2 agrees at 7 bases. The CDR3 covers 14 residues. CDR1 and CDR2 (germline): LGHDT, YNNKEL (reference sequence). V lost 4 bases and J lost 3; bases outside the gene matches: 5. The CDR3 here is CASSRASGEETQYF. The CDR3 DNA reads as TGTGCCAGCAGCCGAGCGAGCGGGGAAGAGACCCAGTACTTC.

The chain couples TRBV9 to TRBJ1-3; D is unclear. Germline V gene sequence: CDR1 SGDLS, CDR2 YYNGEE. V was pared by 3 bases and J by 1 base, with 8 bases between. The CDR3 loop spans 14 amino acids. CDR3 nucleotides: TGTGCCAGCAGCGAAGACCTATCTGGAAACACCATATATTTT. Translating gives CASSEDLSGNTIYF.

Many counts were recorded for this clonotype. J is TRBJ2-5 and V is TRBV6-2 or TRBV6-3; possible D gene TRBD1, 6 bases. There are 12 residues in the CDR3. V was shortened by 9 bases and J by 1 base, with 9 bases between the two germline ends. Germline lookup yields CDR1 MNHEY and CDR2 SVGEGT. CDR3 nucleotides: TGTGCCAGTACAGGGACCCAAGAGACCCAGTACTTC. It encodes CASTGTQETQYF.

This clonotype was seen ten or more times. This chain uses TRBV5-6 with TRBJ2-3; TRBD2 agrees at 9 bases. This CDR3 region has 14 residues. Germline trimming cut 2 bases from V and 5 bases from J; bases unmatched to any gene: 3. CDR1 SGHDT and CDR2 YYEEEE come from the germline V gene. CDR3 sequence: CASSLGGREDTQYF. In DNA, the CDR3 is TGTGCCAGCAGCTTAGGCGGGAGGGAAGATACGCAGTATTTT.

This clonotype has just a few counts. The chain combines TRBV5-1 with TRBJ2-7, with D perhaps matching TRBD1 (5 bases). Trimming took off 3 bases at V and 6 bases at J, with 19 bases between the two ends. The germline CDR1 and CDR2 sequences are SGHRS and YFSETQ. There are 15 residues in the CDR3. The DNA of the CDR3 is TGCGCCAGCAGCTCCGTAGGTGATCAGGGATTCGAGCAGTACTTC. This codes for CASSSVGDQGFEQYF.

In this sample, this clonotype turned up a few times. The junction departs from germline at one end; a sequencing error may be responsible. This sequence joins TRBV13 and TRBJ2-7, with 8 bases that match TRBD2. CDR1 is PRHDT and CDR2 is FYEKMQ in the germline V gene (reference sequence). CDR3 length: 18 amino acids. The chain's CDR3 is CASSLGPLFRTSSHEQYF. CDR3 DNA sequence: TGTGCCAGCAGCTTAGGCCCCCTCTTCAGGACTAGCTCCCACGAGCAGTACTTC.

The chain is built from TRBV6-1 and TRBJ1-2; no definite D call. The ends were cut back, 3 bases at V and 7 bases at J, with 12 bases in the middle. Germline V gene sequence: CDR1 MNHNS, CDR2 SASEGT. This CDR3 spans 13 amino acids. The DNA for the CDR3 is TGTGCCAGCAGTGACGACCCGACGAGTGGCTACACCTTC. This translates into CASSDDPTSGYTF.

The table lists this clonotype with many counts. CDR3 amino acids: CASSLRAGGTGELFF. The CDR3, as DNA: TGTGCCAGCAGTTTACGGGCGGGAGGGACCGGGGAGCTGTTTTTT. The chain combines TRBV27 with TRBJ2-2; the match to TRBD2 covers 9 bases. Per the germline V gene, CDR1 is MNHEY and CDR2 is SMNVEV (reference sequence). The CDR3 totals 15 residues. Trimming at V came to 2 bases and at J to 5 bases, leaving 3 bases not matched to a gene.

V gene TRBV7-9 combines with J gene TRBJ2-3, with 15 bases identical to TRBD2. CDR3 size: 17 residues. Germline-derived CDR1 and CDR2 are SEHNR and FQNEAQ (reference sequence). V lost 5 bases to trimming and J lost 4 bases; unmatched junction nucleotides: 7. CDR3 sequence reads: CASSPGTSGRIADTQYF. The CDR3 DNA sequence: TGTGCCAGCAGCCCCGGGACTAGCGGGAGGATCGCAGATACGCAGTATTTT. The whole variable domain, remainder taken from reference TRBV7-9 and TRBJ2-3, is DTGVSQNPRHKITKRGQNVTFRCDPISEHNRLYWYRQTLGQGPEFLTYFQNEAQLEKSRLLSDRFSAERPKGSFSTLEIQRTEQGDSAMYLCASSPGTSGRIADTQYFGPGTRLTVL.

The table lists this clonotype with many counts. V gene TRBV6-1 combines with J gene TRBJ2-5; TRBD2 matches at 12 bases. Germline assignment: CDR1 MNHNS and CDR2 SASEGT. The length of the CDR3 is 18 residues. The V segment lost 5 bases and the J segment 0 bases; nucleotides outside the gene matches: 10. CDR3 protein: CASSNYRLAGAYQETQYF. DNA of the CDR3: TGTGCCAGCAGTAACTATCGACTAGCGGGGGCGTACCAAGAGACCCAGTACTTC.